The next 27 T cell receptor beta chains were all read from a single sample in a study of cytomegalovirus exposure and HLA in healthy donors. The PCR employed 60 Vbeta primers together with 13 Jbeta primers. The data were produced by immunoSEQ multiplex PCR, yet TCRdb's version contains in-frame clones alone and is incomplete. The top ten hold 0.75% to 0.9% of the sample, which has about 170,000 clones, 70% to 90% seen once. Sequencing was carried out using PBMCs. These receptors were taken from a woman aged 18-30 years in good health and CMV-seronegative.

The chain joins TRBV7-3 to TRBJ2-5, with 7 nucleotides matching TRBD2. V gave up 4 bases and J gave up 7 bases; unmatched junction bases: 6. The length of the CDR3 is 13 residues. CDR1 is SGHTA, CDR2 FQGTGA, per germline. CDR3 protein: CASSSSGGGTQYF. The CDR3 DNA is TGTGCCAGCAGCTCATCGGGGGGAGGGACCCAGTACTTC.

The genes are TRBV18 and TRBJ2-3; no firm D call. V lost 2 bases and J lost 1, with 10 bases in between. Germline CDR1 reads KGHSH; CDR2 reads LQKENI. The CDR3 has 15 amino acids. The CDR3 region is CASSPLAEGTDTQYF. The DNA of the CDR3 is TGTGCCAGCTCACCATTAGCAGAAGGCACAGATACGCAGTATTTT.

V usage is TRBV27 and J usage is TRBJ2-1; 9 bases are shared with TRBD2. Per germline, CDR1 MNHEY and CDR2 SMNVEV (reference sequence). Trimming took 3 bases from V and 8 from J; bases not matched to a gene: 8. The CDR3 is 15 residues long. The CDR3 bases are TGTGCCAGCAGTTTGTCGGCGGGAGGGGTTTATGAGCAGTTCTTC. Its translation is CASSLSAGGVYEQFF.

About this clone: One end of the junction is discordant with germline, which a read error may explain. The chain recombines TRBV29-1 with TRBJ2-5, with 8 bases lining up with TRBD2. The CDR3 covers 15 residues. CDR1 and CDR2 (germline): SQVTM, ANQGSEA. The chain's CDR3 is CSVESSGSAGETRYF. Written as DNA, the CDR3 is TGCAGCGTTGAATCCAGCGGGAGCGCAGGGGAGACCCGGTACTTC.

This clone was picked up a small number of times. The gene calls are TRBV7-6 and TRBJ2-3; TRBD2 matches 8 bases. The germline V gene encodes CDR1 SGHVS and CDR2 FNYEAQ. Losses at the gene ends were 5 bases for V and 3 bases for J; bases not matched to a gene: 7. This CDR3 has 15 residues. CDR3 sequence reads: CASSLSGSNTDTQYF. The CDR3 region has the DNA TGTGCCAGCAGCCTCAGCGGGAGTAATACAGATACGCAGTATTTT.

The chain couples TRBV27 to TRBJ2-5; D might be TRBD1 (5 bases). The assigned J gene may be wrong: the sequence end matches TRBJ2-7 better. The CDR3 runs to 15 residues. The germline V gene has CDR1 MNHEY and CDR2 SMNVEV (reference sequence). CDR3 residues: CASSLWAGQSYEQYF. The CDR3 region has the DNA TGTGCCAGCAGTTTATGGGCAGGACAATCCTACGAGCAGTACTTC.

DNA of the CDR3: TGTGCCTGGAGTGTACGTGACGCGGCTGAAGCTTTCTTT. This gives the protein CAWSVRDAAEAFF. The chain employs TRBV30 and TRBJ1-1; D unclear. The CDR3 runs to 13 residues. Trimming cost V 0 bases and J 6 bases, with 11 bases left between them. Germline CDR1 GTSNPN, CDR2 SVGIG (reference sequence).

This sequence joins TRBV7-8 and TRBJ2-6; tentative D call: TRBD2 (6 bases). Deletions cut 1 base from V and 0 bases from J, with 22 bases between. The CDR3 length is 21 residues. CDR1 SGHVS and CDR2 FQNEAQ come from the germline V gene. CDR3 nucleotide sequence: TGTGCCAGCAGCTTAGGCCCCCTAGTAGGGACTCGTGGCTCTGGGGCCAACGTCCTGACTTTC. Its protein product is CASSLGPLVGTRGSGANVLTF.

This rearrangement joins TRBV30 to TRBJ2-5; D may be TRBD1 (6 bases). V lost 0 bases and J lost 4, with 6 bases in between. The CDR3 spans 12 residues. The germline V gene has CDR1 GTSNPN and CDR2 SVGIG (reference sequence). CDR3 loop: CAWSVQGETQYF. CDR3 sequence (DNA): TGTGCCTGGAGTGTACAGGGAGAGACCCAGTACTTC.

The V and J genes are TRBV5-6 and TRBJ2-7; 11 bases match TRBD2. The CDR3 totals 15 residues. The V and J ends lost 4 bases and 5 bases, in that order; junction bases with no gene match: 8. Germline V gene lookup returns CDR1 SGHDT and CDR2 YYEEEE. CDR3 DNA: TGTGCCAGCAGCATCCTGACTAGCGGGAAACACGAGCAGTACTTC. Translation: CASSILTSGKHEQYF.

This clone occurred once. The chain joins TRBV11-2 to TRBJ2-5; the match to TRBD2 covers 10 bases. Trimming cost V 8 bases and J 2 bases; bases outside gene matches: 8. In germline, CDR1 is SGHAT, CDR2 FQNNGV. The CDR3 sequence is 15 residues long. In DNA, the CDR3 is TGTGCCAGCGACCCGACAGCGGGAGGGCAAGAGACCCAGTACTTC. Amino acids: CASDPTAGGQETQYF.

The chain links TRBV28 to TRBJ1-2; a possible D gene is TRBD1 (5 bases). Germline values: CDR1 MDHEN, CDR2 SYDVKM. The CDR3 has 16 amino acids. Trimming removed 6 bases from V and 3 bases from J, with 20 bases in between. CDR3 in DNA: TGTGCCAGCAGCGCCTCAAACATCGGGGGGGACTATGGCTACACCTTC. It is translated as CASSASNIGGDYGYTF.

CDR3 protein: CASSLKAGGNNEQFF. The CDR3 DNA is TGTGCCAGCAGCTTGAAAGCGGGAGGTAACAATGAGCAGTTCTTC. The V and J genes are TRBV5-4 and TRBJ2-1, with 9 nucleotides matching TRBD2. The trim removed 1 base at V and 5 bases at J, leaving 4 bases unmatched. CDR3 length: 15 amino acids. CDR1 and CDR2 from the germline V gene are SGHNT and YYREEE (reference sequence).

Here the CDR3 reads CASSLLDSKETQYF. DNA for the CDR3: TGTGCCAGCAGTTTATTGGACAGTAAAGAGACCCAGTACTTC. This sequence joins TRBV27 and TRBJ2-5; TRBD1 is a possible D gene (6 bases). This CDR3 region has 14 residues. Germline loops: CDR1 MNHEY, CDR2 SMNVEV (reference sequence). The ends were cut back, 1 base at V and 3 bases at J, with 9 bases in the middle.

The chain uses TRBV7-9 and TRBJ1-3; D unclear. From germline, CDR1 is SEHNR and CDR2 FQNEAQ (reference sequence). With 1 base removed from V and 0 bases from J, the gap between germline ends came to 10 bases. There are 16 residues in the CDR3. The CDR3 DNA follows: TGTGCCAGCAGCTTAGGTCCGATACACTCTGGAAACACCATATATTTT. Translation: CASSLGPIHSGNTIYF. Drawing the rest from reference TRBV7-9 and TRBJ1-3, the complete variable domain is DTGVSQNPRHKITKRGQNVTFRCDPISEHNRLYWYRQTLGQGPEFLTYFQNEAQLEKSRLLSDRFSAERPKGSFSTLEIQRTEQGDSAMYLCASSLGPIHSGNTIYFGEGSWLTVV.

The chain recombines TRBV11-2 with TRBJ2-5; the match to TRBD1 covers 7 bases. Germline V gene sequence: CDR1 SGHAT, CDR2 FQNNGV. V lost 0 bases and J lost 5; bases outside the gene matches: 3. The CDR3 has 14 amino acids. The DNA for the CDR3 is TGTGCCAGCAGCTTAGATAGGGGGCTCGAGACCCAGTACTTC. Amino acids: CASSLDRGLETQYF.

The genes are TRBV4-1 and TRBJ1-1; D possibly corresponds to TRBD1 (6 bases). Germline V gives CDR1 MGHRA, CDR2 YSYEKL. Trimming removed 2 bases at V and 11 bases at J, with 12 bases between. CDR3 size: 12 residues. As DNA, the CDR3 is TGCGCCAGCAGCCAAATTCAGGGGACGGCTTTCTTT. It translates to CASSQIQGTAFF.

DNA of the CDR3: TGTGCCAGCATTCCCGGGGGTTCGGCAGATACGCAGTATTTT. The encoded protein is CASIPGGSADTQYF. The genes are TRBV6-1 and TRBJ2-3; the D gene is possibly TRBD2 (6 bases). The germline V gene has CDR1 MNHNS and CDR2 SASEGT. There are 14 residues in the CDR3. Trimming took 7 bases from V and 4 from J, leaving 15 bases between them.

This sequence joins TRBV28 and TRBJ2-4; D ambiguous. CDR3 length equals 12 residues. Germline assignment: CDR1 MDHEN and CDR2 SYDVKM. Trimming removed 3 bases from V and 7 bases from J, with 7 bases in between. The CDR3 DNA sequence: TGTGCCAGCAGTTTTTTGAGTAACATTCAGTACTTC. Translating gives CASSFLSNIQYF.

The J gene is TRBJ2-5, the V gene TRBV12-5; TRBD2 agrees at 14 bases. J was trimmed by 6 bases and V by 1 base; bases with no gene match: 7. CDR1 and CDR2 from the germline V gene are LGHNT and FRNRAP. The CDR3 is made up of 17 amino acids. DNA for the CDR3: TGTGCTAGTGGTTTGGCCTTGGGACTAGCGGGAGCCAAGACCCAGTACTTC. It is translated as CASGLALGLAGAKTQYF.

The chain links TRBV7-3 to TRBJ1-1; D gene uncertain. CDR1 and CDR2 (germline): SGHTA, FQGTGA. The CDR3 spans 14 residues. Deletions cut 5 bases from V and 10 bases from J, with 20 bases between. The CDR3 sequence is CASSTTAGERGAFF. CDR3 nucleotide sequence: TGTGCCAGCAGCACAACAGCAGGCGAACGGGGAGCTTTCTTT.

This clone was recorded a few times. This chain uses TRBV7-6 with TRBJ2-6, with D possibly matching TRBD2 (6 bases). CDR3 length equals 17 residues. V lost 3 bases and J 0 bases, leaving 12 bases between the germline ends. CDR1 and CDR2 from the germline V gene are SGHVS and FNYEAQ. The DNA of the CDR3 is TGTGCCAGCAGCTTCGGTGGGAGGATCTCTGGGGCCAACGTCCTGACTTTC. Protein: CASSFGGRISGANVLTF.

The genes are TRBV13 and TRBJ1-4; D uncertain. Germline CDR1 and CDR2: PRHDT and FYEKMQ (reference sequence). The germline V and J ends were trimmed by 0 bases and 0 bases, with 14 bases remaining between them. The CDR3 runs to 18 residues. Written as DNA, the CDR3 is TGTGCCAGCAGCTTAGGCCTGACACTTTCAGCAACTAATGAAAAACTGTTTTTT. It specifies CASSLGLTLSATNEKLFF.

V usage is TRBV2 and J usage is TRBJ2-3; the match to TRBD2 covers 9 bases. V trimming: 2 bases; J trimming: 9 bases; junction bases outside the gene matches: 9. Germline V lookup: CDR1 SNHLY, CDR2 FYNNEI. The length of the CDR3 is 15 residues. CDR3 residues: CASSELAGSHDTQYF. CDR3 bases: TGTGCCAGCAGTGAACTAGCGGGGTCGCACGACACGCAGTATTTT.

J is TRBJ1-1 and V is TRBV7-2, with 7 bases matching TRBD1. The germline gives CDR1 SGHTA, CDR2 FQGNSA. Losses at the gene ends were 1 base for V and 0 bases for J; bases not matched to a gene: 5. The CDR3 consists of 16 residues. CDR3 sequence: CASSLGRGIMNTEAFF. The CDR3 bases are TGTGCCAGCAGCTTAGGCAGGGGGATTATGAACACTGAAGCTTTCTTT.

This clone was detected once. The chain joins TRBV5-1 to TRBJ1-1; D may be TRBD1 (6 bases). Germline CDR1 SGHRS, CDR2 YFSETQ. The CDR3 covers 18 residues. With 4 bases removed from V and 3 bases from J, the gap between germline ends came to 25 bases. CDR3 loop: CASSVGGGDLLGYTEAFF. Here the CDR3 DNA reads TGCGCCAGCAGCGTCGGTGGGGGCGATCTATTGGGTTACACTGAAGCTTTCTTT.

Only a few counts were recorded for this clone. The chain couples TRBV29-1 to TRBJ1-5; D is perhaps TRBD1 (6 bases). The CDR3 consists of 17 residues. Per the germline V gene, CDR1 is SQVTM and CDR2 is ANQGSEA. Between the trimmed V and J ends, which lost 0 bases and 0 bases, there was a span of 15 bases. The CDR3 sequence is CSVEDQGHRDSNQPQHF. CDR3 nucleotides: TGCAGCGTTGAAGATCAAGGACACAGGGATAGCAATCAGCCCCAGCATTTT.